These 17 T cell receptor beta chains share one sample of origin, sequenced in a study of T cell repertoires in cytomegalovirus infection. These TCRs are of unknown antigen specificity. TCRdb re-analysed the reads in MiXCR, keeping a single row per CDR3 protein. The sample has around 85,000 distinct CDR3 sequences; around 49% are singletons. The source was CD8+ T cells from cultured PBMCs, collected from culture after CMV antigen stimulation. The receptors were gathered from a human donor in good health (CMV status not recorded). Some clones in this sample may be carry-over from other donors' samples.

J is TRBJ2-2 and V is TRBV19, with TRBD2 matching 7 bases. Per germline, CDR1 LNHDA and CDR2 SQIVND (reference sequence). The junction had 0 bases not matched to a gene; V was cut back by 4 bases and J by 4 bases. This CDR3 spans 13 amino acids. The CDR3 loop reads CASSTSGTGELFF. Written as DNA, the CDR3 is TGTGCCAGTAGTACTAGCGGCACCGGGGAGCTGTTTTTT.

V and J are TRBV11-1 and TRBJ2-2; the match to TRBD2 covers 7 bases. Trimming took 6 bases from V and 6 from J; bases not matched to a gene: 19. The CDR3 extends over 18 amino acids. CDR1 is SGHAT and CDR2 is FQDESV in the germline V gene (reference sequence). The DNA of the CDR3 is TGTGCCAGCAGTGAAGCGTTAATGGGGGGGGAAGCCCCCGGGGAGCTGTTTTTT. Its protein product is CASSEALMGGEAPGELFF.

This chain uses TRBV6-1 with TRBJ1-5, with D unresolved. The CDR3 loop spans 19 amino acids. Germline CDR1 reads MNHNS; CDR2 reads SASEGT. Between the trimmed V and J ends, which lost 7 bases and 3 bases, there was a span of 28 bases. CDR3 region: CASIFLARGPPGNNQPQHF. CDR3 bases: TGTGCCAGCATCTTTTTGGCGAGAGGGCCCCCGGGGAACAATCAGCCCCAGCATTTT.

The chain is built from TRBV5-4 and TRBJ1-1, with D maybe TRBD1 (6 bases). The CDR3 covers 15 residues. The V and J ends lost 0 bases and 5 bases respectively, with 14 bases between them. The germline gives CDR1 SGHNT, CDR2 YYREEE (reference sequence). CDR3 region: CASSLDLQGRTEAFF. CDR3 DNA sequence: TGTGCCAGCAGCTTGGACTTACAGGGCCGGACTGAAGCTTTCTTT. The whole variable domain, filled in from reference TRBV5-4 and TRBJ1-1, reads ETGVTQSPTHLIKTRGQQVTLRCSSQSGHNTVSWYQQALGQGPQFIFQYYREEENGRGNFPPRFSGLQFPNYSSELNVNALELDDSALYLCASSLDLQGRTEAFFGQGTRLTVV.

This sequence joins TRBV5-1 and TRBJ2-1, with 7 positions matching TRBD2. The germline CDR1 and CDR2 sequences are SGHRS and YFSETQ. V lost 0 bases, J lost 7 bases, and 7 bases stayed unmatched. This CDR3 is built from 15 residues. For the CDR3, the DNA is TGCGCCAGCAGCTTGGTTGGCGGGAGAGGAAATGAGCAGTTCTTC. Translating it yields CASSLVGGRGNEQFF.

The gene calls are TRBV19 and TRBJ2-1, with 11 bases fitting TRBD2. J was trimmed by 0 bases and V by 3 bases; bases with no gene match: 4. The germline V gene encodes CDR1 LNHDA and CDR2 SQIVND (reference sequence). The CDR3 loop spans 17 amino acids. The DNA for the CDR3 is TGTGCCAGTAGTATCCTAGCGGGAGGTAGCTCCTACAATGAGCAGTTCTTC. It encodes CASSILAGGSSYNEQFF.

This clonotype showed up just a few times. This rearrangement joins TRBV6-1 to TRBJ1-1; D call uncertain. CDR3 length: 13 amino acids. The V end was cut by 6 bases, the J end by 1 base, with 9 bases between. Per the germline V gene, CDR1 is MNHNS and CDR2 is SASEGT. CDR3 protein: CASRSPTNTEAFF. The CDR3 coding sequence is TGTGCCAGCAGGAGTCCGACGAACACTGAAGCTTTCTTT.

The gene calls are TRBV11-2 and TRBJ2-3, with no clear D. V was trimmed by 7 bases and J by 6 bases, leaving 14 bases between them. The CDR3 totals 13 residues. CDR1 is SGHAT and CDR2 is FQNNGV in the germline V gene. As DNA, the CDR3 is TGTGCCAGCACCATCACTCGAGTCGATACGCAGTATTTT. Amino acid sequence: CASTITRVDTQYF.

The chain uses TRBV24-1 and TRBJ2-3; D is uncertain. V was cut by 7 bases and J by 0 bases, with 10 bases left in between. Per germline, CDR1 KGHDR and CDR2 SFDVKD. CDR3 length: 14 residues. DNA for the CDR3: TGTGCCACCAGACCTTCCGGCAGCACAGATACGCAGTATTTT. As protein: CATRPSGSTDTQYF.

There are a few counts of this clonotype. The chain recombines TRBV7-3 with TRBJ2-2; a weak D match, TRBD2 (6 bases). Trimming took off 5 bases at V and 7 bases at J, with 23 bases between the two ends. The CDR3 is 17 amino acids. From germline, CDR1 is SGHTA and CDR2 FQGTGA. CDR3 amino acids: CASSPTFRESVSGELFF. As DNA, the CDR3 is TGTGCCAGCAGCCCCACGTTCCGGGAGTCTGTTAGCGGGGAGCTGTTTTTT.

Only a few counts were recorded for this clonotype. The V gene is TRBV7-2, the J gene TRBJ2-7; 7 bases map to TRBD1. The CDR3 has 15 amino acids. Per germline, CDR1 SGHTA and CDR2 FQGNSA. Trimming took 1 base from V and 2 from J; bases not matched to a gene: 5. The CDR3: CASSLEGTATYEQYF. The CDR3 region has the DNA TGTGCCAGCAGCTTAGAAGGGACAGCCACCTACGAGCAGTACTTC. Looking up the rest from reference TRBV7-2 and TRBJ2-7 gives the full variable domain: GAGVSQSPSNKVTEKGKDVELRCDPISGHTALYWYRQSLGQGLEFLIYFQGNSAPDKSGLPSDRFSAERTGGSVSTLTIQRTQQEDSAVYLCASSLEGTATYEQYFGPGTRLTVT.

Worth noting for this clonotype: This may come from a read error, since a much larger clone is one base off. The CDR3 DNA reads TGTGCCAGCAGCTTATGGCCCAGAGGGGAGGCCCTGAACACTGAAGCTTTCTTT. Translated, it gives CASSLWPRGEALNTEAFF. The rearrangement links TRBV7-2 to TRBJ1-1; possible D gene TRBD1, 5 bases. CDR1 and CDR2 (germline): SGHTA, FQGNSA. This CDR3 is 18 amino acids long. V dropped 2 bases and J dropped 0 bases, with 19 bases sitting between them.

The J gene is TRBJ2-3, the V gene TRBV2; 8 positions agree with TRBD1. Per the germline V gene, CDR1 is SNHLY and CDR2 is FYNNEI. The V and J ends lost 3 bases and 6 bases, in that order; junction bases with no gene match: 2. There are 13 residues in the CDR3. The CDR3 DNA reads TGTGCCAGCAGTGATCAGGGGGCTGATACGCAGTATTTT. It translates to CASSDQGADTQYF.

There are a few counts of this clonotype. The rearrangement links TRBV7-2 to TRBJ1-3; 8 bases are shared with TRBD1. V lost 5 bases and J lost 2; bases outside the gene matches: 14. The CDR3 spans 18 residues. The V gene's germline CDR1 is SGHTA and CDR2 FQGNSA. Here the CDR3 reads CASSPYHPGQGTGNTIYF. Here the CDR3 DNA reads TGTGCCAGCAGCCCTTATCACCCAGGACAGGGAACTGGAAACACCATATATTTT.

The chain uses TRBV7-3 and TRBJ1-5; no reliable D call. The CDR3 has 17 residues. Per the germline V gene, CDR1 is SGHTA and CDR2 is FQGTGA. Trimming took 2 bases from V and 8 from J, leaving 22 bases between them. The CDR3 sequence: CASSLGGVSGSLEPQHF. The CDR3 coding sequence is TGTGCCAGCAGCTTAGGTGGGGTGTCTGGATCACTAGAGCCCCAGCATTTT.

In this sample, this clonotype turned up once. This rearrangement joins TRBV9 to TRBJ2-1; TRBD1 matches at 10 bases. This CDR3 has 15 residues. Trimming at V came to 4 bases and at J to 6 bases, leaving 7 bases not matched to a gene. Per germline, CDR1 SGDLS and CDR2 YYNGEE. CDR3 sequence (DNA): TGTGCCAGCAGCACCCGGGACAGGGGATCCAATGAGCAGTTCTTC. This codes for CASSTRDRGSNEQFF.

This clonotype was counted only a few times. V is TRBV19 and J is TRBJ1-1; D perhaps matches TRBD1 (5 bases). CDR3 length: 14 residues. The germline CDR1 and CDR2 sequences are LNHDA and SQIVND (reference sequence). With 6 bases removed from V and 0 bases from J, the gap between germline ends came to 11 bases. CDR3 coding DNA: TGTGCCAGTAGGACCCGACAGATGAACACTGAAGCTTTCTTT. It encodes CASRTRQMNTEAFF.